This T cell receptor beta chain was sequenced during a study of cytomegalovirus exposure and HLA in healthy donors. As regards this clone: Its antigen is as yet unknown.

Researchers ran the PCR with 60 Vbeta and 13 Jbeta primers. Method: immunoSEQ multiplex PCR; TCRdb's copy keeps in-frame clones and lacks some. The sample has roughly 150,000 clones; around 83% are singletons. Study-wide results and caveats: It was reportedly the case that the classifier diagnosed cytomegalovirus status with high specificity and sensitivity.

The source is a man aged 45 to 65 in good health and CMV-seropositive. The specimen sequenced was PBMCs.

This chain's CDR3 is CAISVRQGKGYTF. CDR3 coding DNA: TGTGCCATCAGTGTTCGACAGGGGAAAGGCTACACCTTC. The chain is built from TRBV10-3 and TRBJ1-2; 8 positions match TRBD1. The CDR3 spans 13 residues. CDR1 is ENHRY and CDR2 is SYGVKD in the germline V gene. After removal of 4 bases from V and 8 bases from J, the junction contained 6 bases not matched to a gene.